This passage covers 7 T cell receptor beta chains from one sample sequenced in a study of shared clonotypes between healthy human individuals. Some clones are missing from TCRdb's copy, which holds only in-frame ones; the method was immunoSEQ multiplex PCR. The repertoire has fewer than 3 million clones, roughly 92% of them found once; the top ten carry around 0.35%. Input material: naive CD4+ T cells from PBMCs. This sample's subset: CD45RA+ positively selected. The receptors here all came from a young man in good health. Some clones in this sample may be carry-over from other donors' samples.

This clone has a single count. The chain couples TRBV27 to TRBJ2-6, with D maybe TRBD1 (5 bases). The V and J ends lost 1 base and 0 bases respectively, with 13 bases between them. Germline CDR1 reads MNHEY; CDR2 reads SMNVEV (reference sequence). This CDR3 has 18 amino acids. CDR3 in amino acids: CASSLFQGSASGANVLTF. In DNA form, the CDR3 reads TGTGCCAGCAGTTTATTTCAGGGAAGTGCCTCTGGGGCCAACGTCCTGACTTTC.

J is TRBJ2-7 and V is TRBV4-1, with TRBD2 matching 12 bases. This CDR3 region has 14 residues. V dropped 6 bases and J dropped 4; count of bases not matched to a gene: 4. Germline assignment: CDR1 MGHRA and CDR2 YSYEKL. This CDR3 reads CASSRLAGEYEQYF. CDR3 DNA sequence: TGCGCCAGCAGTCGACTAGCGGGAGAATACGAGCAGTACTTC.

The chain employs TRBV15 and TRBJ1-4, with D unresolved. Germline loops: CDR1 LNHNV, CDR2 YYDKDF (reference sequence). V was shortened by 3 bases and J by 4 bases, with 12 bases between the two germline ends. This CDR3 comprises 15 residues. The CDR3 bases are TGTGCCACCAGCAGGTCCCTAGGGAATAATGAAAAACTGTTTTTT. It encodes CATSRSLGNNEKLFF.

A word on this clone: One junction end disagrees with the germline gene, perhaps due to a read error. The CDR3 sequence: CASSSPGTGGGEQCF. For the CDR3, the DNA is TGTGCCAGCAGTTCCCCCGGGACAGGGGGTGGCGAGCAGTGCTTC. This sequence joins TRBV28 and TRBJ2-7, with 11 bases matching TRBD1. The length of the CDR3 is 15 residues. CDR1 is MDHEN, CDR2 SYDVKM, per germline.

The chain joins TRBV7-3 to TRBJ2-1; tentative D call: TRBD2 (6 bases). Germline V gene sequence: CDR1 SGHTA, CDR2 FQGTGA. The CDR3 has 14 residues. V lost 3 bases and J 8 bases, leaving 14 bases between the germline ends. The CDR3 region has the DNA TGTGCCAGCAGCTTCACTAGCAGCGCCTATGAGCAGTTCTTC. The encoded protein is CASSFTSSAYEQFF.

The rearrangement links TRBV7-2 to TRBJ1-2; 7 bases fit TRBD1. The trim removed 5 bases at V and 7 bases at J, leaving 13 bases unmatched. The CDR3 is 15 amino acids. Looked up from germline, CDR1 is SGHTA and CDR2 is FQGNSA. The CDR3 loop is CASSIPTGMGIGYTF. CDR3 nucleotide sequence: TGTGCCAGCAGCATCCCGACAGGGATGGGCATTGGCTACACCTTC.

The rearrangement joins TRBV9 to TRBJ2-7, with 7 bases fitting TRBD2. After removal of 3 bases from V and 2 bases from J, the junction contained 8 bases not matched to a gene. The CDR3 is 15 amino acids. Germline V gene data show CDR1 as SGDLS and CDR2 as YYNGEE. Written as DNA, the CDR3 is TGTGCCAGCAGCGCCTATCCGGGACTAACCTACGAGCAGTACTTC. Its translation: CASSAYPGLTYEQYF.